These T cell receptor beta chains were read from a single sample in a study of response to subunit inactivated influenza vaccine. TCRdb independently ran MiXCR on the RT-PCR reads; one entry per CDR3 protein. The sample contains about 540,000 distinct CDR3 sequences, approximately 15% of which appear only once. The sequencing used PBMCs from blood, collected roughly 12 days after vaccination. All receptors come from a man over 45 who received an inactivated influenza vaccine. Each CDR3 is given with its conserved first and last residue. D genes are given only for firm matches. Only some rows state a clone size, as once, few, many or a class for expanded clones.

V gene: TRBV15; J gene: TRBJ2-1; clone size: few; D gene: .; CDR3 DNA: TGTGCCACCAGCGAGGGAGGGGGGAACAATGAGCAGTTCTTC; CDR3 protein: CATSEGGGNNEQFF
V gene: TRBV5-1; J gene: TRBJ1-6; clone size: many; D gene: .; CDR3 DNA: TGCGCCAGCAGCTTAGCAGGGGATAATTCACCCCTCCACTTT; CDR3 protein: CASSLAGDNSPLHF
V gene: TRBV7-8; J gene: TRBJ1-4; clone size: .; D gene: .; CDR3 DNA: TGTGCCAGCAGCTTTTCTGTTCGCGCTGAAAAACTGTTTTTT; CDR3 protein: CASSFSVRAEKLFF
V gene: TRBV20-1; J gene: TRBJ2-5; clone size: .; D gene: TRBD2; CDR3 DNA: TGCAGCTCTAGCGGTGTGTACGTCCAAGAGACCCAGTACTTC; CDR3 protein: CSSSGVYVQETQYF
V gene: TRBV20-1; J gene: TRBJ2-3; clone size: many; D gene: TRBD1; CDR3 DNA: TGCAGTGCGAAGTTTGGGACAGGGGGCACAGATACGCAGTATTTT; CDR3 protein: CSAKFGTGGTDTQYF
V gene: TRBV5-1; J gene: TRBJ2-1; clone size: .; D gene: TRBD1; CDR3 DNA: TGCGCCAGCAGCCGGGACAGGGAGGGGAGTGAGCAGTTCTTC; CDR3 protein: CASSRDREGSEQFF
V gene: TRBV28; J gene: TRBJ1-1; clone size: few; D gene: TRBD1; CDR3 DNA: TGTGCCAGCAGCCGGTGGACAGGGTCATTCGGAGACACTGAAGCTTTCTTT; CDR3 protein: CASSRWTGSFGDTEAFF
V gene: TRBV6-2/TRBV6-3; J gene: TRBJ2-7; clone size: .; D gene: .; CDR3 DNA: TGTGCCAGCAGTTACTCGTGGCAGTTACAGGAGCGCTCCTACGAGCAGTACTTC; CDR3 protein: CASSYSWQLQERSYEQYF
V gene: TRBV6-5; J gene: TRBJ2-4; clone size: few; D gene: .; CDR3 DNA: TGTGCCAGCAGTTACTCCATCAGGCCAAGCGCAAAAAACATTCAGTACTTC; CDR3 protein: CASSYSIRPSAKNIQYF
V gene: TRBV6-2/TRBV6-3; J gene: TRBJ2-1; clone size: .; D gene: TRBD1; CDR3 DNA: TGTGCCAGCAGAAAAGGGCAGGGGGTTAGGTGGGATGAGCAGTTCTTC; CDR3 protein: CASRKGQGVRWDEQFF
V gene: TRBV20-1; J gene: TRBJ2-1; clone size: .; D gene: TRBD2; CDR3 DNA: TGCAGTGCTAGTGAGGGACTAGTTTCCAATGAGCAGTTCTTC; CDR3 protein: CSASEGLVSNEQFF
V gene: TRBV12-3/TRBV12-4; J gene: TRBJ2-1; clone size: many; D gene: TRBD2; CDR3 DNA: TGTGCCAGCAGTTCCTTAGCGGGACTAGCCAACAATGAGCAGTTCTTC; CDR3 protein: CASSSLAGLANNEQFF
V gene: TRBV6-1; J gene: TRBJ2-5; clone size: .; D gene: .; CDR3 DNA: TGTGCCAGCAGATTGGGACCCCTTATGTCGGAGACCCAGTACTTC; CDR3 protein: CASRLGPLMSETQYF
V gene: TRBV6-2/TRBV6-3; J gene: TRBJ1-5; clone size: few; D gene: .; CDR3 DNA: TGTGCCAGCCGGGACTTCAATCAGCCCCAGCATTTT; CDR3 protein: CASRDFNQPQHF
V gene: TRBV12-3/TRBV12-4; J gene: TRBJ2-1; clone size: .; D gene: .; CDR3 DNA: TGTGCCAGCAGTAAAGGGGGGTCTAAAGTTAATGAGCAGTTCTTC; CDR3 protein: CASSKGGSKVNEQFF
V gene: TRBV7-8; J gene: TRBJ2-7; clone size: .; D gene: .; CDR3 DNA: TGTGCCAGCAGCCCCAAGCAAACGACCTACGAGCAGTACTTC; CDR3 protein: CASSPKQTTYEQYF
V gene: TRBV6-2/TRBV6-3; J gene: TRBJ1-5; clone size: .; D gene: .; CDR3 DNA: TGTGCCAGCAGTTCCCTTAATAGCAATCAGCCCCAGCATTTT; CDR3 protein: CASSSLNSNQPQHF
V gene: TRBV29-1; J gene: TRBJ2-4; clone size: .; D gene: .; CDR3 DNA: TGCAGCGTTGAAGCCCCGGCTGGGGACGGTTCATTCTGGGACAAAAACATTCAGTACTTC; CDR3 protein: CSVEAPAGDGSFWDKNIQYF
V gene: TRBV3-1; J gene: TRBJ2-2; clone size: .; D gene: TRBD2; CDR3 DNA: TGTGCCAGCAGCCAAGTTTTAGCGGGGGCCAGGGGTGATGCCGGGGAGCTGTTTTTT; CDR3 protein: CASSQVLAGARGDAGELFF
V gene: TRBV4-1; J gene: TRBJ2-3; clone size: once; D gene: TRBD2; CDR3 DNA: TGCGGTAGCAGTCACTGGACTAGCGGGGGGGTATACACAGATACGAAGTATTTT; CDR3 protein: CGSSHWTSGGVYTDTKYF
V gene: TRBV24-1; J gene: TRBJ1-2; clone size: .; D gene: TRBD1; CDR3 DNA: TGTGCCACCAGTGATTTCGGGACAGTAAACTATGGCTACACCTTC; CDR3 protein: CATSDFGTVNYGYTF
V gene: TRBV11-2; J gene: TRBJ1-4; clone size: few; D gene: .; CDR3 DNA: TGTGCCAGCAGCCTACTCCCTGCCGGGGTAACTAATGAAAAACTGTTTTTT; CDR3 protein: CASSLLPAGVTNEKLFF
V gene: TRBV6-4; J gene: TRBJ2-1; clone size: many; D gene: TRBD2; CDR3 DNA: TGTGCCAGCAGTGTATCCGGGACTAGCGGGTCCGATGAGCAGTTCTTC; CDR3 protein: CASSVSGTSGSDEQFF
V gene: TRBV20-1; J gene: TRBJ2-5; clone size: few; D gene: .; CDR3 DNA: TGCAGTGCGAACATACAGGGACAAGAGACCCAGTACTTC; CDR3 protein: CSANIQGQETQYF
V gene: TRBV18; J gene: TRBJ2-7; clone size: .; D gene: .; CDR3 DNA: TGTGCCAGCTCACATTGGCAGCCGACCAAGAGGAGTAATGAGCAGTACTTC; CDR3 protein: CASSHWQPTKRSNEQYF
V gene: TRBV7-2; J gene: TRBJ2-2; clone size: .; D gene: .; CDR3 DNA: TGTGCCAGCAGCCACCGGGCCAGGAACACCGGGGAGCTGTTTTTT; CDR3 protein: CASSHRARNTGELFF
V gene: TRBV15; J gene: TRBJ1-3; clone size: .; D gene: .; CDR3 DNA: TGTGCCACCAGCAGAGATCTCGGCTCTGGAAACACCATATATTTT; CDR3 protein: CATSRDLGSGNTIYF
V gene: TRBV27; J gene: TRBJ1-2; clone size: few; D gene: TRBD1; CDR3 DNA: TGTGCCAGCAGGAGAGCGGACAGGGGGGTCTATGGCTACACCTTC; CDR3 protein: CASRRADRGVYGYTF
V gene: TRBV5-1; J gene: TRBJ2-5; clone size: .; D gene: .; CDR3 DNA: TGCGCCAGCAGCTCCGCTGGGGTAGGGGAGACCCAGTACTTC; CDR3 protein: CASSSAGVGETQYF
V gene: TRBV5-1; J gene: TRBJ1-4; clone size: .; D gene: .; CDR3 DNA: TGCGCCAGCAGCTTTACCGGGACAAAGGAAGAAAAACTGTTTTTT; CDR3 protein: CASSFTGTKEEKLFF
V gene: TRBV5-1; J gene: TRBJ2-3; clone size: many; D gene: .; CDR3 DNA: TGCGCCAGCAGCTTTGAAGACCAAAGCACAGATACGCAGTATTTT; CDR3 protein: CASSFEDQSTDTQYF
V gene: TRBV7-8; J gene: TRBJ2-7; clone size: few; D gene: TRBD2; CDR3 DNA: TGTGCCAGCAGCCCAAACCCGGGGACTAGCGCCTACGAGCAGTACTTC; CDR3 protein: CASSPNPGTSAYEQYF
V gene: TRBV28; J gene: TRBJ2-2; clone size: many; D gene: .; CDR3 DNA: TGTGCCAGCAGTTTACCAGGGTTTCCCGGGGAGCTGTTTTTT; CDR3 protein: CASSLPGFPGELFF
V gene: TRBV18; J gene: TRBJ1-2; clone size: few; D gene: .; CDR3 DNA: TGTGCCAGCTCACCACCTCCATCTGGCAGCCGGCGGGGCTACACCTTC; CDR3 protein: CASSPPPSGSRRGYTF
V gene: TRBV5-1; J gene: TRBJ2-2; clone size: .; D gene: .; CDR3 DNA: TGCGCCAGCAGCTTGAGGATCAGCGACAGGACCAACACCGGGGAGCTGTTTTTT; CDR3 protein: CASSLRISDRTNTGELFF